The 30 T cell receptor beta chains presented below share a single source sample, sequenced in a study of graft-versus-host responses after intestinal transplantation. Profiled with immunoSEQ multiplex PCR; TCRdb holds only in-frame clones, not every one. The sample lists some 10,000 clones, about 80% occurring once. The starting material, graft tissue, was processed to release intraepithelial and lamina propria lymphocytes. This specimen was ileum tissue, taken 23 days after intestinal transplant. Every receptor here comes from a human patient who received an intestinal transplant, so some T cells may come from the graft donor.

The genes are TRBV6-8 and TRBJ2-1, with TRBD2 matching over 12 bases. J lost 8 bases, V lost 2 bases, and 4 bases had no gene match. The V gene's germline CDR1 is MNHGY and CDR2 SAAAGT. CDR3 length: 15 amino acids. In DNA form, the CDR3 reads TGTGCCAGCAGTTACAGGGCTAGCGGGAGGGATGAGCAGTTCTTC. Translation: CASSYRASGRDEQFF.

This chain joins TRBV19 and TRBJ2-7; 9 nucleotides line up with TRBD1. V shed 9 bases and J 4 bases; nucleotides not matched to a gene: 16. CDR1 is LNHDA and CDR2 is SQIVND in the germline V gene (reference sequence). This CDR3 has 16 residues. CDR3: CARGRTGTGRGYEQYF. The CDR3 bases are TGTGCCAGAGGCAGAACCGGGACAGGGAGGGGATACGAGCAGTACTTC.

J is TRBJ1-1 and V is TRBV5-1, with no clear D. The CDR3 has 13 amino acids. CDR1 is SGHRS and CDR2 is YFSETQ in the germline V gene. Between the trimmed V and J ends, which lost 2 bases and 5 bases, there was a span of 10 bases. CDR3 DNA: TGCGCCAGCAGCTTCTCAGGAGGGACTGAAGCTTTCTTT. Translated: CASSFSGGTEAFF. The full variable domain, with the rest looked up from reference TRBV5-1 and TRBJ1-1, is KAGVTQTPRYLIKTRGQQVTLSCSPISGHRSVSWYQQTPGQGLQFLFEYFSETQRNKGNFPGRFSGRQFSNSRSEMNVSTLELGDSALYLCASSFSGGTEAFFGQGTRLTVV.

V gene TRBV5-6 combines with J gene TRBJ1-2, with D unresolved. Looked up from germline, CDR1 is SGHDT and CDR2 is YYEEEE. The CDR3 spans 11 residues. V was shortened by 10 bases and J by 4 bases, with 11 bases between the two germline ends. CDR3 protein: CASAKLYGYTF. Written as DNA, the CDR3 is TGTGCCTCAGCCAAGCTCTATGGCTACACCTTC.

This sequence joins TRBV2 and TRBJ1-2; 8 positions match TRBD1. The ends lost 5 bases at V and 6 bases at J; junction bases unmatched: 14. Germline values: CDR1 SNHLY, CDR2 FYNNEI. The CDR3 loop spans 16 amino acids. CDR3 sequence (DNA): TGTGCCAGCAGTCAGGACAGGGAAACCTTTCGGGATGGCTACACCTTC. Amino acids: CASSQDRETFRDGYTF.

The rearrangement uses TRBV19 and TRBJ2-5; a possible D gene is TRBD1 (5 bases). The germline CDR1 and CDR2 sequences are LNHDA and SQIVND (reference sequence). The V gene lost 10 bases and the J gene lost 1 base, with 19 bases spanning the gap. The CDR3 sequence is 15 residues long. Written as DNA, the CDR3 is TGTGCCACCTCAAAGGACATGATACTCCAAGAGACCCAGTACTTC. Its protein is CATSKDMILQETQYF.

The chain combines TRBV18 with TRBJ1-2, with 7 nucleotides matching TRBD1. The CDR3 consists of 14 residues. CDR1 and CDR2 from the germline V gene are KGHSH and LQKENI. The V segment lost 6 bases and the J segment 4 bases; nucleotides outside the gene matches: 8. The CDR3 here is CASSSGQEAYGYTF. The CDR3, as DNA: TGTGCCAGCTCCTCCGGACAGGAAGCCTATGGCTACACCTTC. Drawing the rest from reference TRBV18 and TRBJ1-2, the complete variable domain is NAGVMQNPRHLVRRRGQEARLRCSPMKGHSHVYWYRQLPEEGLKFMVYLQKENIIDESGMPKERFSAEFPKEGPSILRIQQVVRGDSAAYFCASSSGQEAYGYTFGSGTRLTVV.

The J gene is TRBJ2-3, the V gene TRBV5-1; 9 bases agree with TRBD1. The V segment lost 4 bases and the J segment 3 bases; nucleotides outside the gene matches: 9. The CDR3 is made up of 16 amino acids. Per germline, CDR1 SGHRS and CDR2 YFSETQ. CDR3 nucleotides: TGCGCCAGCAGCGCAACAGGGGGCGCTTTGACAGATACGCAGTATTTT. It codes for CASSATGGALTDTQYF.

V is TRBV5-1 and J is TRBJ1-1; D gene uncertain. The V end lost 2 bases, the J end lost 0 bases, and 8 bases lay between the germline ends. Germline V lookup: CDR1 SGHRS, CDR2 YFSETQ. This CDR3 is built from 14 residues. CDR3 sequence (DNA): TGCGCCAGCAGCTTTAGCAGGATGAACACTGAAGCTTTCTTT. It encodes CASSFSRMNTEAFF.

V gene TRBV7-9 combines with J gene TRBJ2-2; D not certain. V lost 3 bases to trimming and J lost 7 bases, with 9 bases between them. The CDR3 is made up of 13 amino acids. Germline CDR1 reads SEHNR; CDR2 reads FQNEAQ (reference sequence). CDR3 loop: CASSLSLGGELFF. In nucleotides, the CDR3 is TGTGCCAGCAGCTTGAGTTTGGGCGGGGAGCTGTTTTTT.

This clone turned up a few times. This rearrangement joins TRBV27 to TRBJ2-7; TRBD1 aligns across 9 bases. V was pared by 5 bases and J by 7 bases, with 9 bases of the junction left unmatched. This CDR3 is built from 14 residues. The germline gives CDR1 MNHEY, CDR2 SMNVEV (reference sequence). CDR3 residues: CASSPLQGAQEQYF. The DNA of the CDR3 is TGTGCCAGCAGTCCCTTACAGGGGGCACAAGAGCAGTACTTC.

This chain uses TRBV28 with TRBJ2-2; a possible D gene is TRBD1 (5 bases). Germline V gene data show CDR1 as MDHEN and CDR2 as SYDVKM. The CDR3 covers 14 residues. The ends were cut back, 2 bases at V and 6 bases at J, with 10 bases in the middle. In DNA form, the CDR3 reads TGTGCCAGCAGTTTAGGGTGGGGCGCCGGGGAGCTGTTTTTT. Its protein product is CASSLGWGAGELFF.

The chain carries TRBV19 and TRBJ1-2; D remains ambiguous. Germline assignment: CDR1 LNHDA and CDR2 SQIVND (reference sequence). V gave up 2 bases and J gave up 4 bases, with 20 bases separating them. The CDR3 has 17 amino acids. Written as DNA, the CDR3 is TGTGCCAGTAGTATATCGTCCCTGGAGATGCTGATCTATGGCTACACCTTC. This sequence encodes CASSISSLEMLIYGYTF.

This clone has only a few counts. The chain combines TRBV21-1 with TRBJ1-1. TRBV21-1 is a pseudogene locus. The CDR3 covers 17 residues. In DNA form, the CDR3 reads TGTGCCAGCAGCAAAAAACTAGGCCCAGGGCCGAACACTGAAGCTTTCTTT. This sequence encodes CASSKKLGPGPNTEAFF.

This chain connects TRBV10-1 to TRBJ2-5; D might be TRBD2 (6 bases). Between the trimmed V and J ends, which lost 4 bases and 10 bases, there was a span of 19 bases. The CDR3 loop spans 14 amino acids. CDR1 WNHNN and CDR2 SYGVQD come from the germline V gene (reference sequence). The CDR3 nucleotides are TGCGCCAGCAGTGGGCCGGGACTCTCGAGAGGCCAGTACTTC. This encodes CASSGPGLSRGQYF.

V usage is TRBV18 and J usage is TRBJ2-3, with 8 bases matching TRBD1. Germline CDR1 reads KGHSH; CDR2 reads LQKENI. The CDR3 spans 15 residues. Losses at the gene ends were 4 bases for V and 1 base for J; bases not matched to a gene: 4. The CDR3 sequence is CASSRTGLGTDTQYF. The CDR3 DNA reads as TGTGCCAGCTCACGGACAGGGCTGGGCACAGATACGCAGTATTTT.

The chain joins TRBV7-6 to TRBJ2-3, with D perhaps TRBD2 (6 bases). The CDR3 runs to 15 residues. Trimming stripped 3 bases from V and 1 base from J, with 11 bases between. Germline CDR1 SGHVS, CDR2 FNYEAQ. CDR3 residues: CASSFTSSGTDTQYF. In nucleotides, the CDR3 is TGTGCCAGCAGCTTCACTAGCTCCGGCACAGATACGCAGTATTTT.

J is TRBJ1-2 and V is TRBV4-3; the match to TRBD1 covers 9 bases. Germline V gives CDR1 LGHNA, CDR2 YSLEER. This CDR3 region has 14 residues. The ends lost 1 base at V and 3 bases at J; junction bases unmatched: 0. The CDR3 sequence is CASSQGDRDYGYTF. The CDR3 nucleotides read TGCGCCAGCAGCCAAGGGGACAGGGACTATGGCTACACCTTC.

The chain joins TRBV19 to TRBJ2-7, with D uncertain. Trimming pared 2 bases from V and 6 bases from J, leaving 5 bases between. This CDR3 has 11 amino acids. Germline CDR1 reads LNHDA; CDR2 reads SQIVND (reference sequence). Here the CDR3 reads CASSIWGEQYF. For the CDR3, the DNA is TGTGCCAGTAGTATATGGGGCGAGCAGTACTTC.

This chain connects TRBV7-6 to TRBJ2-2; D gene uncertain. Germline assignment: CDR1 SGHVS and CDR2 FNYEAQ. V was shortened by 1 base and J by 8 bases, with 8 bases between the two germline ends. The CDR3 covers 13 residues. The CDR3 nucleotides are TGTGCCAGCAGCTTAGGTGCCGGGGGGGAGCTGTTTTTT. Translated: CASSLGAGGELFF.

CDR3 sequence: CASSKADRGYEQYF. The CDR3 nucleotides read TGTGCCAGCAGCAAAGCGGACAGGGGCTACGAGCAGTACTTC. The chain has TRBV21-1 and TRBJ2-7; TRBD1 is the table's D call, not checked against the DNA. TRBV21-1 is noted as a pseudogene. This CDR3 contains 14 residues.

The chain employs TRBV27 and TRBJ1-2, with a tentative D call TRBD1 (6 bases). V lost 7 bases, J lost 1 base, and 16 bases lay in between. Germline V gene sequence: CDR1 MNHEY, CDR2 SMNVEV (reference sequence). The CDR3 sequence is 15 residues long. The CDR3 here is CASKRRGFGNYGYTF. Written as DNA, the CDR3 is TGTGCCAGCAAACGAAGGGGGTTCGGTAACTATGGCTACACCTTC.

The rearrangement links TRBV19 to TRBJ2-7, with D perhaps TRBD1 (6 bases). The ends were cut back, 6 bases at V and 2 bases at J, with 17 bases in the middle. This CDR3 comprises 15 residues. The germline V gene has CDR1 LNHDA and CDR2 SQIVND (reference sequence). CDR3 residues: CASSQYRDNAYEQYF. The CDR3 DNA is TGTGCCAGTAGCCAATACCGGGACAACGCCTACGAGCAGTACTTC.

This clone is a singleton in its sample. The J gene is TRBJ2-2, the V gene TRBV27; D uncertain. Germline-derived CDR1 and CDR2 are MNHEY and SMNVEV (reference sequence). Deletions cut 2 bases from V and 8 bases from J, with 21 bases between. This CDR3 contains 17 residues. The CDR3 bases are TGTGCCAGCAGTTTAGACTTCTCCGGGCTTGCGGCGGGGGAGCTGTTTTTT. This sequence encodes CASSLDFSGLAAGELFF.

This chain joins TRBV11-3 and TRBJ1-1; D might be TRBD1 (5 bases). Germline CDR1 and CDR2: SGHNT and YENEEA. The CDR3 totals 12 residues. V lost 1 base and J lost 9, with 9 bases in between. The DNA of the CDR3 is TGTGCCAGCAGCTTAGCGGGGACCCAAGCTTTCTTT. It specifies CASSLAGTQAFF. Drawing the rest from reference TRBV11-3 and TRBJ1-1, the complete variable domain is EAGVVQSPRYKIIEKKQPVAFWCNPISGHNTLYWYLQNLGQGPELLIRYENEEAVDDSQLPKDRFSAERLKGVDSTLKIQPAELGDSAVYLCASSLAGTQAFFGQGTRLTVV.

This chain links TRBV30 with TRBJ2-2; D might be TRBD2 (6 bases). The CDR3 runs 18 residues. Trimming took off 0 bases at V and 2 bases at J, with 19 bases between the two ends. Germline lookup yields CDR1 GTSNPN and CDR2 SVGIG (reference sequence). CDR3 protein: CAWSVGWAGHPNTGELFF. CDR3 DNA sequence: TGTGCCTGGAGTGTAGGTTGGGCGGGGCACCCCAACACCGGGGAGCTGTTTTTT.

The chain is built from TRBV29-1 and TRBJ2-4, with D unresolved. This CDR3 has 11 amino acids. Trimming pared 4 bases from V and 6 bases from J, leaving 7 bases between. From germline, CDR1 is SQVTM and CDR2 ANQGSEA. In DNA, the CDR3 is TGCAGCGTTGTAGGCGCAAACATTCAGTACTTC. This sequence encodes CSVVGANIQYF.

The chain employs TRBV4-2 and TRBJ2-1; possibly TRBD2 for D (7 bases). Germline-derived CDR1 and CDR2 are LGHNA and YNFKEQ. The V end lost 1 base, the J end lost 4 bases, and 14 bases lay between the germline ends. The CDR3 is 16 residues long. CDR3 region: CASSQVPGGPYNEQFF. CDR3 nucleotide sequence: TGTGCCAGCAGCCAAGTCCCGGGGGGCCCATACAATGAGCAGTTCTTC.

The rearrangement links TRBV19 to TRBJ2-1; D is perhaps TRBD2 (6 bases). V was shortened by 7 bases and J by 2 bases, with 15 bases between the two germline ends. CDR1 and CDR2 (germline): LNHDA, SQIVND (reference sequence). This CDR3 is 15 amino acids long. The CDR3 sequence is CASNRELSTYNEQFF. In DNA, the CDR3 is TGTGCCAGTAATCGGGAGCTTTCCACCTACAATGAGCAGTTCTTC.

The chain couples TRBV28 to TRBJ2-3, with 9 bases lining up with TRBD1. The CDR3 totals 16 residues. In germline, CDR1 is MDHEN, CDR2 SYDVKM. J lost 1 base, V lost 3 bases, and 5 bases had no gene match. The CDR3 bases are TGTGCCAGCAGTTTCTCTGGACAGGGGCGCACAGATACGCAGTATTTT. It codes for CASSFSGQGRTDTQYF.